This TCR beta chain was profiled in a study of blood T cell repertoires in COVID-19. Background on the study: Some COVID-19 samples were acute and others convalescent; all came from the United States, Italy and Spain.

The data were produced by immunoSEQ multiplex PCR, yet TCRdb's version contains in-frame clones alone and is incomplete. The data contain more than 250,000 clones, about 92% of them singletons. The ends were cut back, 4 bases at V and 1 base at J, with 18 bases in the middle. Per germline, CDR1 SGHRS and CDR2 YFSETQ. The CDR3 spans 17 residues. This rearrangement joins TRBV5-1 to TRBJ2-4; D perhaps matches TRBD1 (5 bases). Material: PBMCs or T cells enriched from blood (not recorded which). The TCR was taken from a woman aged 25-40 years who had recovered from COVID-19. CDR3 nucleotides: TGCGCCAGCAGCATAGGTAGGCAGGGTAAGGCCAAAAACATTCAGTACTTC. Translated: CASSIGRQGKAKNIQYF.